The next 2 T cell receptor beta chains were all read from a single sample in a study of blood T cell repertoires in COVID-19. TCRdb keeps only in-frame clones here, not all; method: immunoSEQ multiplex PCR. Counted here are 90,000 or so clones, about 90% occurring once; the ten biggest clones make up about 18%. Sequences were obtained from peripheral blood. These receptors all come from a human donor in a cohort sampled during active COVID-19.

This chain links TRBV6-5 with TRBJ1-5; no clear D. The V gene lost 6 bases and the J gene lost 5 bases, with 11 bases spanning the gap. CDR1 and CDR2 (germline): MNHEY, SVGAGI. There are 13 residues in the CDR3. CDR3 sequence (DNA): TGTGCCAGCAGGGGAGGGAGCCATCAGCCCCAGCATTTT. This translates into CASRGGSHQPQHF.

The CDR3 reads CASSRPGTGEAGYTF. The CDR3 DNA reads TGTGCCAGCAGTCGCCCCGGGACAGGGGAGGCTGGCTACACCTTC. This rearrangement joins TRBV27 to TRBJ1-2, with 10 bases fitting TRBD1. The CDR3 runs to 15 residues. Per the germline V gene, CDR1 is MNHEY and CDR2 is SMNVEV (reference sequence). V shed 5 bases, J shed 7 bases, and the junction held 10 bases outside the gene matches.